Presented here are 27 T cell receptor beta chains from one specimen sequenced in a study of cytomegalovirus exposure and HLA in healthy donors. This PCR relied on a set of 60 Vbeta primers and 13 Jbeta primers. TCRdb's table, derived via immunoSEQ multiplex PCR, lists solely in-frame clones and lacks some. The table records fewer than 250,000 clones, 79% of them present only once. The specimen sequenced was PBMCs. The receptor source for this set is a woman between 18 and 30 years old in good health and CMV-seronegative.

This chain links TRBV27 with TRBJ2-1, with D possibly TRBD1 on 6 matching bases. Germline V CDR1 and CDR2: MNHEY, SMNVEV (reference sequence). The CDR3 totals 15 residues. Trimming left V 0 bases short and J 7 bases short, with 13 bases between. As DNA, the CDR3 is TGTGCCAGCAGTTTATCGGCAGGGGACCTTAATGAGCAGTTCTTC. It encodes CASSLSAGDLNEQFF.

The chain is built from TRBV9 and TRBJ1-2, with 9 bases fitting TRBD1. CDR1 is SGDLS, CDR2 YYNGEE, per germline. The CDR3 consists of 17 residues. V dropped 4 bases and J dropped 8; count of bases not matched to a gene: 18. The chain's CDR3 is CASSPRDRDFNYGGYTF. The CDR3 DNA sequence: TGTGCCAGCAGCCCAAGGGACAGGGATTTTAACTATGGCGGCTACACCTTC.

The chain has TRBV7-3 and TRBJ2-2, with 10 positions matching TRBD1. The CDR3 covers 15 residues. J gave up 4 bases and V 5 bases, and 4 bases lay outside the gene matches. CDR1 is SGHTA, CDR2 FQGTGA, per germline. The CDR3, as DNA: TGTGCCAGCAGCGCCGACAGGGGGCCCACCGGGGAGCTGTTTTTT. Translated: CASSADRGPTGELFF.

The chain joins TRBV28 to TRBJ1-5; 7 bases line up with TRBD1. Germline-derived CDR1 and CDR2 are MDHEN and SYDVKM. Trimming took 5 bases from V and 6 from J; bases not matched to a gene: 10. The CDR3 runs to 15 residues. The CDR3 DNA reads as TGTGCCAGCAGTCCCCAGGGCGGGGACAGTCAGCCCCAGCATTTT. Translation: CASSPQGGDSQPQHF. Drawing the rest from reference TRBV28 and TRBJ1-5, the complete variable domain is DVKVTQSSRYLVKRTGEKVFLECVQDMDHENMFWYRQDPGLGLRLIYFSYDVKMKEKGDIPEGYSVSREKKERFSLILESASTNQTSMYLCASSPQGGDSQPQHFGDGTRLSIL.

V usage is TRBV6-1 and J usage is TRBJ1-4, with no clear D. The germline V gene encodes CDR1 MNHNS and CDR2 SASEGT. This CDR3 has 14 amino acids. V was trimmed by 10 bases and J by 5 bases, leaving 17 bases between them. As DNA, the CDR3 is TGTGCCACCCAGGAAGGCAGCTCAAATGAAAAACTGTTTTTT. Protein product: CATQEGSSNEKLFF.

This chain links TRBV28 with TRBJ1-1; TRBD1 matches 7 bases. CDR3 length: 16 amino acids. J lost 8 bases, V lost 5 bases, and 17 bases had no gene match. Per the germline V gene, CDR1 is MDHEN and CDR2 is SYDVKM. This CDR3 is CASSPPPGQNSTEAFF. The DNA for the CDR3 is TGTGCCAGCAGTCCCCCACCGGGACAGAATTCGACAGAAGCTTTCTTT.

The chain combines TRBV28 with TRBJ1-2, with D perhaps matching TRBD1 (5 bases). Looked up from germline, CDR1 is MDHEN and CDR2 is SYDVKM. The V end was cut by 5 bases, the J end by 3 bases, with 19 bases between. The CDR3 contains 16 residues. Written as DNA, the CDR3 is TGTGCCAGCAGTCCTCCGGCGGGGGGGGATTACTATGGCTACACCTTC. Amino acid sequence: CASSPPAGGDYYGYTF.

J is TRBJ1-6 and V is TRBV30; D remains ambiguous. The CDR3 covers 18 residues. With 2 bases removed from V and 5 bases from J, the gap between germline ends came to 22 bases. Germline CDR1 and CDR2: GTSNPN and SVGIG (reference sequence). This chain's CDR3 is CAWSFPGRRTRNNSPLHF. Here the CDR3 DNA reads TGTGCCTGGAGTTTCCCGGGCCGTCGGACTCGGAATAATTCACCCCTCCACTTT.

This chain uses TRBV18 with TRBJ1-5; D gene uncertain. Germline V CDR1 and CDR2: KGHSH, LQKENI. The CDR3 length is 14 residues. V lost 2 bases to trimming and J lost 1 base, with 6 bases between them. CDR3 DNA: TGTGCCAGCTCACCAGGGGAGAGCAATCAGCCCCAGCATTTT. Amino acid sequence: CASSPGESNQPQHF.

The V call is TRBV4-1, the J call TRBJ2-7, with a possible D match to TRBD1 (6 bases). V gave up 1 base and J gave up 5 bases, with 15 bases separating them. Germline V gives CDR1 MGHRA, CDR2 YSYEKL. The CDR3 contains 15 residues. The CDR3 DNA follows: TGCGCCAGCAGCCAAGTGGGGGCCCGTCGGAACGAGCAGTACTTC. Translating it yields CASSQVGARRNEQYF.

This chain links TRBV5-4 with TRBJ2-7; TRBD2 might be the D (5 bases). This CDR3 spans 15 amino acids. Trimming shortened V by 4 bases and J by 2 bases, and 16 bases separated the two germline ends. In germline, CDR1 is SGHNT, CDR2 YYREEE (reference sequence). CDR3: CASSPTRGSAYEQYF. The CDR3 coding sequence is TGTGCCAGCAGCCCGACTCGGGGTTCGGCCTACGAGCAGTACTTC.

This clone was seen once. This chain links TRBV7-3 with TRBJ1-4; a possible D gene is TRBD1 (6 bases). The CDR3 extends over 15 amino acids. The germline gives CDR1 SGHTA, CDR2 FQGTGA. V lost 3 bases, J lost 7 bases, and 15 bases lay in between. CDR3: CASSLGGRGGEKLFF. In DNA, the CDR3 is TGTGCCAGCAGCTTGGGGGGGCGCGGGGGTGAAAAACTGTTTTTT. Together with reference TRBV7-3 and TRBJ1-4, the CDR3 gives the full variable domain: GAGVSQTPSNKVTEKGKYVELRCDPISGHTALYWYRQSLGQGPEFLIYFQGTGAADDSGLPNDRFFAVRPEGSVSTLKIQRTERGDSAVYLCASSLGGRGGEKLFFGSGTQLSVL.

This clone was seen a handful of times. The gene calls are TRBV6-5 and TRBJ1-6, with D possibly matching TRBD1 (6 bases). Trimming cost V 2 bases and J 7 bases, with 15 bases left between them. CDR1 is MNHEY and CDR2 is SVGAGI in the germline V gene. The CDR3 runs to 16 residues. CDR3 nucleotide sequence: TGTGCCAGCAGTTACGAGGGGGGGGCTAAGAATTCACCCCTCCACTTT. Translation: CASSYEGGAKNSPLHF.

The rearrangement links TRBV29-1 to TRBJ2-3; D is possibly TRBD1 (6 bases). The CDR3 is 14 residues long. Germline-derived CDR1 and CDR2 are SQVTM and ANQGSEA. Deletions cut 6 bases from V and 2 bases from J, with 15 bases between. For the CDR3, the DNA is TGCAGCGTACAGGGAAGGCTAATCACAGATACGCAGTATTTT. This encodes CSVQGRLITDTQYF.

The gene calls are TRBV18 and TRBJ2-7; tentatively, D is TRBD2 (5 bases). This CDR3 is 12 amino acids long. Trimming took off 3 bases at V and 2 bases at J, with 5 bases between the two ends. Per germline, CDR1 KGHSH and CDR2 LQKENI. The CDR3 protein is CASSPGTYEQYF. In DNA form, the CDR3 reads TGTGCCAGCTCACCCGGGACCTACGAGCAGTACTTC.

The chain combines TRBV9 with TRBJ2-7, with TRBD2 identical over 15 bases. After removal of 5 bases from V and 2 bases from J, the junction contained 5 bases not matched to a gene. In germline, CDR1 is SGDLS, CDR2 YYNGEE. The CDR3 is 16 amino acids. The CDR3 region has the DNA TGTGCCAGCAGTCCTGGACTAGCGGGGGGGACCTACGAGCAGTACTTC. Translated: CASSPGLAGGTYEQYF.

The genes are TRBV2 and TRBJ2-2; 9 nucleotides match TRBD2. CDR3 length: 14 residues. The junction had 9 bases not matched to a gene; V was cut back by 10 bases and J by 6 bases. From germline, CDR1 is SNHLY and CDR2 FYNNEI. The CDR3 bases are TGTGCCATAGAGGGACTAGCTGGTTCCGGGGAGCTGTTTTTT. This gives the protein CAIEGLAGSGELFF.

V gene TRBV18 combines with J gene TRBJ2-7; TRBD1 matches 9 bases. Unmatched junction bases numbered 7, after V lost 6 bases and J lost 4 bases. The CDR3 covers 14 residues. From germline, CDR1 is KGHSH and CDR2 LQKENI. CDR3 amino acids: CASSPSGTGYEQYF. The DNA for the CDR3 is TGTGCCAGCTCTCCCAGCGGGACAGGGTACGAGCAGTACTTC. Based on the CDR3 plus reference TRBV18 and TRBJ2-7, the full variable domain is NAGVMQNPRHLVRRRGQEARLRCSPMKGHSHVYWYRQLPEEGLKFMVYLQKENIIDESGMPKERFSAEFPKEGPSILRIQQVVRGDSAAYFCASSPSGTGYEQYFGPGTRLTVT.

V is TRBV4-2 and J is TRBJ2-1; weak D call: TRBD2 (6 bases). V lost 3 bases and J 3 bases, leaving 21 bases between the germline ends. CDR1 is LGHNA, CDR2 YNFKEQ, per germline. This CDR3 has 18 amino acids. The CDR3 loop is CASSHFSGAALGYNEQFF. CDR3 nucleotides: TGTGCCAGCAGCCATTTTAGCGGAGCTGCACTCGGCTACAATGAGCAGTTCTTC.

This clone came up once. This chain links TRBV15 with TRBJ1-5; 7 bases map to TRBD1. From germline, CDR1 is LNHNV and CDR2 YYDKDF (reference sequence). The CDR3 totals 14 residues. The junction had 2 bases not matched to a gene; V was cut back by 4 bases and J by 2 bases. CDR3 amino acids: CATSTTGGNQPQHF. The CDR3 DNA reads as TGTGCCACCAGCACTACAGGGGGCAATCAGCCCCAGCATTTT.

CDR3 protein: CASSYGEAAYEQYF. The DNA of the CDR3 is TGTGCCAGCAGTTACGGTGAGGCCGCCTACGAGCAGTACTTC. V usage is TRBV6-5 and J usage is TRBJ2-7; D is unresolved. The CDR3 extends over 14 amino acids. V gave up 2 bases and J gave up 2 bases, with 10 bases separating them. CDR1 and CDR2 from the germline V gene are MNHEY and SVGAGI.

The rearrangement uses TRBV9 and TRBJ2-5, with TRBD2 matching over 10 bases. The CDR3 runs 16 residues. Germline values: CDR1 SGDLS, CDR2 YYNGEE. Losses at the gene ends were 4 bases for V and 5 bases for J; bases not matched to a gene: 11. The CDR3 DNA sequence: TGTGCCAGCAGCTCCCGAGACCTAGCGGGAGAGGAGACCCAGTACTTC. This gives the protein CASSSRDLAGEETQYF.

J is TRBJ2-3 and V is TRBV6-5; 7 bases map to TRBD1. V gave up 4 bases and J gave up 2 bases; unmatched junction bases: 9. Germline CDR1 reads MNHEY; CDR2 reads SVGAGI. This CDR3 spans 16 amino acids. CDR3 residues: CASSWTGRLFTDTQYF. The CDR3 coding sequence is TGTGCCAGCAGTTGGACAGGTCGGCTCTTCACAGATACGCAGTATTTT.

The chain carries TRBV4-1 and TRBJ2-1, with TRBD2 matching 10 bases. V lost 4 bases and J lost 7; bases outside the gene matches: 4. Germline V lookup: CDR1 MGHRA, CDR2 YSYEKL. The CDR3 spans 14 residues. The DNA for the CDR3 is TGCGCCAGCAGCCCAGAGGGACTAGCGAATGAGCAGTTCTTC. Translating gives CASSPEGLANEQFF.

Here the CDR3 DNA reads TGTGCCAGCAGCCCAGGACAGGGCACCTACAATGAGCAGTTCTTC. This codes for CASSPGQGTYNEQFF. V gene TRBV11-3 combines with J gene TRBJ2-1; 8 bases are a match to TRBD1. Per the germline V gene, CDR1 is SGHNT and CDR2 is YENEEA. This CDR3 comprises 15 residues. V shed 5 bases, J shed 2 bases, and the junction held 5 bases outside the gene matches.

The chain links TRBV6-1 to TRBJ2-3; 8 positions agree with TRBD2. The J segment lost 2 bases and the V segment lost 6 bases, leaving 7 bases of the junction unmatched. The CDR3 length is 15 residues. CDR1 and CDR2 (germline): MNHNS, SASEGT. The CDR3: CASSQLAGYTDTQYF. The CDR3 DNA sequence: TGTGCCAGCAGCCAATTAGCGGGGTACACAGATACGCAGTATTTT.

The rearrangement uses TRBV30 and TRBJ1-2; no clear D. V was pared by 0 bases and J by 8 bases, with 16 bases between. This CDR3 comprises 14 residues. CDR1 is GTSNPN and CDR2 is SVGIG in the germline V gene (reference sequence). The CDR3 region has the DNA TGTGCCTGGAGTGTAGACGGGGTCTCCGGCGGCTACACCTTC. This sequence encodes CAWSVDGVSGGYTF.